This T cell receptor (beta chain) was captured by sequencing in a study of siplizumab effects on memory and regulatory T cells. Generated by immunoSEQ multiplex PCR, the TCRdb table keeps only in-frame clones and is missing some. Here the sample spans some 52,000 clones, under 98% being singletons. General observations from the study: There appeared to be greater diversity in naive T cells than in memory cells, and naive T cells seemed major contributors to the alloresponse. Alloreactive sequences whose origin lay in unstimulated CD4+ memory cells were significantly reduced by siplizumab.

Concerning this clone: Its specificity is not known.

V was clipped by 5 bases and J by 3 bases; unmatched bases: 7. The CDR3 covers 15 residues. Germline V lookup: CDR1 SNHLY, CDR2 FYNNEI. The chain has TRBV2 and TRBJ1-5, with TRBD1 identical over 7 bases. This receptor was taken from a human donor in good health. What was sequenced was naive CD4+ T cells sorted from blood. The CDR3 bases are TGTGCCAGCAGTCTTCGAGGACAGGACAATCAGCCCCAGCATTTT. Translating it yields CASSLRGQDNQPQHF.